The 20 T cell receptor beta chains given below trace back to one sample, sequenced in a study of technical replicates of blood from several donors. The data were produced by immunoSEQ multiplex PCR, yet TCRdb's version contains in-frame clones alone and is incomplete. The sample comprises around 70,000 clones, 90% to 95% of which are singletons, and approximately 0.4% rests with the top ten. The sequenced sample consisted of T cells isolated from PBMCs. All receptors come from a human donor in good health.

This clone was seen a single time. This chain links TRBV7-2 with TRBJ1-2; TRBD1 might be the D (6 bases). Trimming removed 3 bases at V and 6 bases at J, with 20 bases between. The CDR3 runs 16 residues. Germline values: CDR1 SGHTA, CDR2 FQGNSA. The CDR3 loop is CASSLSFLGGSDGYTF. CDR3 in DNA: TGTGCCAGCAGCTTGTCGTTCCTAGGGGGAAGCGATGGCTACACCTTC.

The V call is TRBV4-3, the J call TRBJ2-3; TRBD2 might be the D (5 bases). The germline V and J ends were trimmed by 1 base and 2 bases, with 16 bases remaining between them. Germline V gene sequence: CDR1 LGHNA, CDR2 YSLEER. The CDR3 has 17 amino acids. This CDR3 reads CASSQGSLVRVTDTQYF. Here the CDR3 DNA reads TGCGCCAGCAGCCAAGGGAGTTTAGTGAGGGTCACAGATACGCAGTATTTT.

The chain combines TRBV7-9 with TRBJ2-3; 7 bases are shared with TRBD2. Germline-derived CDR1 and CDR2 are SEHNR and FQNEAQ (reference sequence). J gave up 4 bases and V 11 bases, and 12 bases lay outside the gene matches. The CDR3 sequence is 14 residues long. CDR3 sequence reads: CAGLGGGLADTQYF. Here the CDR3 DNA reads TGTGCCGGCCTGGGGGGAGGACTAGCAGATACGCAGTATTTT.

The gene calls are TRBV7-9 and TRBJ2-1, with 7 bases lining up with TRBD2. The germline V gene encodes CDR1 SEHNR and CDR2 FQNEAQ (reference sequence). The length of the CDR3 is 16 residues. The V and J ends lost 1 base and 8 bases, in that order; junction bases with no gene match: 11. The CDR3 nucleotides are TGTGCCAGCAGCTTAGTAACTGGACTAGTCATCGATGAGCAGTTCTTC. Protein product: CASSLVTGLVIDEQFF.

This clone has just one count. The chain employs TRBV6-5 and TRBJ2-7; perhaps TRBD1 as D (6 bases). Trimming removed 0 bases at V and 2 bases at J, with 14 bases between. The CDR3 spans 16 residues. In germline, CDR1 is MNHEY, CDR2 SVGAGI. The CDR3 is CASSYSSGEHPYEQYF. The CDR3, as DNA: TGTGCCAGCAGTTACTCATCAGGGGAGCACCCCTACGAGCAGTACTTC.

CDR3 in amino acids: CASSRQGSTGELFF. The DNA of the CDR3 is TGTGCCAGCAGCCGGCAGGGGAGCACCGGGGAGCTGTTTTTT. The V call is TRBV13, the J call TRBJ2-2; TRBD1 might be the D (6 bases). V lost 5 bases to trimming and J lost 4 bases, with 11 bases between them. CDR3 length equals 14 residues. The germline V gene has CDR1 PRHDT and CDR2 FYEKMQ (reference sequence).

V gene TRBV7-2 combines with J gene TRBJ1-4; D is unresolved. CDR3 size: 15 residues. Deletions cut 4 bases from V and 8 bases from J, with 17 bases between. The germline V gene encodes CDR1 SGHTA and CDR2 FQGNSA. CDR3 amino acids: CASSSQRGLREKLFF. The CDR3 region has the DNA TGTGCCAGCAGCTCCCAGAGAGGGTTACGAGAAAAACTGTTTTTT.

V gene TRBV4-2 combines with J gene TRBJ1-2; no definite D call. With 1 base removed from V and 4 bases from J, the gap between germline ends came to 16 bases. The CDR3 consists of 16 residues. From germline, CDR1 is LGHNA and CDR2 YNFKEQ. The CDR3 sequence is CASSQGAGGEPYGYTF. The CDR3 nucleotides read TGTGCCAGCAGCCAAGGGGCCGGAGGAGAGCCCTATGGCTACACCTTC.

V is TRBV2 and J is TRBJ1-5; TRBD1 might be the D (6 bases). The CDR3 is made up of 13 amino acids. V was pared by 8 bases and J by 4 bases, with 12 bases between. Germline values: CDR1 SNHLY, CDR2 FYNNEI. The CDR3 here is CASLRQGNQPQHF. The CDR3 bases are TGTGCCAGCTTGAGGCAGGGGAATCAGCCCCAGCATTTT.

The chain uses TRBV18 and TRBJ2-1; TRBD2 is a possible D gene (6 bases). The CDR3 extends over 13 amino acids. Trimming pared 6 bases from V and 7 bases from J, leaving 13 bases between. Germline values: CDR1 KGHSH, CDR2 LQKENI. CDR3 residues: CASSPGLLNEQFF. CDR3 nucleotide sequence: TGTGCCAGCTCCCCGGGACTTTTAAATGAGCAGTTCTTC.

This clone was seen only once. This sequence joins TRBV30 and TRBJ2-1; D may be TRBD2 (6 bases). CDR1 is GTSNPN and CDR2 is SVGIG in the germline V gene (reference sequence). V was trimmed by 2 bases and J by 9 bases, leaving 14 bases between them. The CDR3 totals 13 residues. The chain's CDR3 is CAWSRLDSGEQFF. CDR3 coding DNA: TGTGCCTGGAGTAGACTAGACTCGGGTGAGCAGTTCTTC.

This rearrangement joins TRBV28 to TRBJ2-7, with unresolved D. The germline V and J ends were trimmed by 5 bases and 3 bases, with 5 bases remaining between them. Germline V gives CDR1 MDHEN, CDR2 SYDVKM. The CDR3 has 11 residues. DNA for the CDR3: TGTGCCAGCAGTCCTCTCTACGAGCAGTACTTC. The encoded protein is CASSPLYEQYF.

The J gene is TRBJ1-3, the V gene TRBV6-1, with TRBD1 matching over 8 bases. Germline V gene lookup returns CDR1 MNHNS and CDR2 SASEGT. CDR3 length equals 14 residues. The trim removed 7 bases at V and 3 bases at J, leaving 5 bases unmatched. The CDR3 protein is CASTVDRGGNTIYF. The CDR3, as DNA: TGTGCCAGCACCGTAGACAGGGGTGGAAACACCATATATTTT.

The V call is TRBV7-6, the J call TRBJ2-1, with a possible D match to TRBD1 (6 bases). This CDR3 has 16 amino acids. Germline-derived CDR1 and CDR2 are SGHVS and FNYEAQ. Trimming cost V 4 bases and J 5 bases, with 18 bases left between them. The CDR3 is CASSSRTVGSDNEQFF. The CDR3 nucleotides are TGTGCCAGCAGCTCCCGGACAGTGGGATCCGACAATGAGCAGTTCTTC.

This clone came up a few times. This chain connects TRBV5-1 to TRBJ2-4, with D possibly being TRBD1 (5 bases). CDR1 SGHRS and CDR2 YFSETQ come from the germline V gene. This CDR3 contains 16 residues. Trimming stripped 4 bases from V and 8 bases from J, with 22 bases between. CDR3 loop: CASSPDMDQGDYIQYF. The CDR3 DNA is TGCGCCAGCAGCCCGGATATGGACCAAGGGGATTACATTCAGTACTTC.

The genes are TRBV27 and TRBJ1-3; D ambiguous. V was pared by 6 bases and J by 0 bases, with 6 bases between. The CDR3 consists of 13 residues. In germline, CDR1 is MNHEY, CDR2 SMNVEV (reference sequence). The chain's CDR3 is CASRQFSGNTIYF. In DNA form, the CDR3 reads TGTGCCAGCAGGCAGTTCTCTGGAAACACCATATATTTT.

The V call is TRBV27, the J call TRBJ2-4; 8 bases line up with TRBD1. V shed 5 bases and J 6 bases; nucleotides not matched to a gene: 0. CDR3 length: 12 amino acids. CDR1 is MNHEY and CDR2 is SMNVEV in the germline V gene (reference sequence). CDR3 region: CASSTGGNIQYF. Written as DNA, the CDR3 is TGTGCCAGCAGTACAGGGGGAAACATTCAGTACTTC.

The chain has TRBV7-3 and TRBJ2-7; tentatively, D is TRBD1 (5 bases). The CDR3 length is 13 residues. CDR1 and CDR2 (germline): SGHTA, FQGTGA. Trimming took off 8 bases at V and 6 bases at J, with 17 bases between the two ends. Here the CDR3 reads CASSQGPNIEQYF. The CDR3 coding sequence is TGTGCCAGCTCCCAGGGCCCCAACATCGAGCAGTACTTC.

This clone was observed a single time. The CDR3 DNA is TGTGCCAGCAGCCAAGATCGGGGGGCCAATCAGCCCCAGCATTTT. This encodes CASSQDRGANQPQHF. The rearrangement links TRBV4-2 to TRBJ1-5; D possibly corresponds to TRBD1 (6 bases). V lost 0 bases and J lost 3, with 9 bases in between. This CDR3 is built from 15 residues. Germline-derived CDR1 and CDR2 are LGHNA and YNFKEQ.

The sample holds one count of this clone. The rearrangement links TRBV7-8 to TRBJ2-3; the D is unclear. The V and J ends lost 1 base and 6 bases respectively, with 11 bases between them. Germline loops: CDR1 SGHVS, CDR2 FQNEAQ. This CDR3 is built from 14 residues. CDR3 region: CASSLVRMVDTQYF. The CDR3 nucleotides are TGTGCCAGCAGCTTAGTCAGGATGGTGGATACGCAGTATTTT.